These T cell receptor beta chains were read from a single sample in a study of identical twins. TCRdb re-derived calls from the 5' RACE reads in MiXCR, one entry per CDR3 protein. The data show approximately 620,000 distinct CDR3 sequences, 8.6% seen once. These same records also appear under a second study, on yellow fever vaccine responses in identical twins.

The sample was PBMCs. The receptor source for this set is a woman aged 18 to 35 in good health. Each CDR3 is given with its conserved first and last residue. The D gene is left open where the match is weak. Clone size is given for some rows only: seen once, a few or many times, or a class if the clone is expanded.

D | size | J | V | DNA | CDR3
- | many | TRBJ2-1 | TRBV20-1 | TGCAGTGCTAGCAGGCCGGCTGGGGTCTACAATGAGCAGTTCTTC | CSASRPAGVYNEQFF
- | - | TRBJ2-1 | TRBV2 | TGTGCCAGCAGTGATAGTTTAGTCCCTCGCTCCTACAATGAGCAGTTCTTC | CASSDSLVPRSYNEQFF
- | few | TRBJ2-3 | TRBV20-1 | TGCAGTGCTAGTAAGGCCGATACGCAGTATTTT | CSASKADTQYF
TRBD2 | - | TRBJ2-1 | TRBV29-1 | TGCAGCGTTGCGAGTAGGCGGGAGGGCCTATTCAATGAGCAGTTCTTC | CSVASRREGLFNEQFF
TRBD2 | - | TRBJ2-5 | TRBV20-1 | TGCAGTGCTAGCTTGTTGAGGGCGGGGGACCAAGAGACCCAGTACTTC | CSASLLRAGDQETQYF
- | few | TRBJ2-1 | TRBV12-3/TRBV12-4 | TGTGCCAGCAGTTTATCGGGGGTCAATGAGCAGTTCTTC | CASSLSGVNEQFF
- | - | TRBJ2-2 | TRBV4-1 | TGCGCCAGCAGCCAACCTAGTAAGGACACCGGGGAGCTGTTTTTT | CASSQPSKDTGELFF
- | - | TRBJ1-5 | TRBV19 | TGTGCCAGTACCTCGTGGAGGGGAGGGGACGACAATCAGCCCCAGCATTTT | CASTSWRGGDDNQPQHF
- | few | TRBJ1-1 | TRBV6-2/TRBV6-3 | TGTGCCAGCATCGGACGGTATGAAGCTTTCTTT | CASIGRYEAFF
TRBD2 | few | TRBJ2-1 | TRBV5-1 | TGCGCCAGCAGATTGGGTGGTAGCGGGGTCTCCTACAATGAGCAGTTCTTC | CASRLGGSGVSYNEQFF
TRBD2 | - | TRBJ2-7 | TRBV12-3/TRBV12-4 | TGTGCCAGCAAGCGGGGGCCGGGGCTAGCGGGTCTCTACGAGCAGTACTTC | CASKRGPGLAGLYEQYF
TRBD2 | - | TRBJ2-2 | TRBV12-3/TRBV12-4 | TGTGCCAGCAGAAGGGGACTAGCGGGAGGGGTCACCGGGGAGCTGTTTTTT | CASRRGLAGGVTGELFF
TRBD1 | many | TRBJ2-3 | TRBV25-1 | TGTGCCAGCAGTAAGAACTCCGGGACAGGGAAAGATACGCAGTATTTT | CASSKNSGTGKDTQYF
- | many | TRBJ2-7 | TRBV10-3 | TGTGCCACATCCCCCGAGATTTACGAGCAGTACTTC | CATSPEIYEQYF
- | - | TRBJ2-7 | TRBV12-3/TRBV12-4 | TGTGCCAGCAGTTTAGAGGGTAGGGCAGGGGACTACGAGCAGTACTTC | CASSLEGRAGDYEQYF
- | - | TRBJ1-1 | TRBV2 | TGTGCCAGCAGTGAAATCACTGAAGCTTTCTTT | CASSEITEAFF
TRBD2 | many | TRBJ2-3 | TRBV6-4 | TGTGCCAGCAGTGAGTTCGGGGGGGCCACAGATACGCAGTATTTT | CASSEFGGATDTQYF